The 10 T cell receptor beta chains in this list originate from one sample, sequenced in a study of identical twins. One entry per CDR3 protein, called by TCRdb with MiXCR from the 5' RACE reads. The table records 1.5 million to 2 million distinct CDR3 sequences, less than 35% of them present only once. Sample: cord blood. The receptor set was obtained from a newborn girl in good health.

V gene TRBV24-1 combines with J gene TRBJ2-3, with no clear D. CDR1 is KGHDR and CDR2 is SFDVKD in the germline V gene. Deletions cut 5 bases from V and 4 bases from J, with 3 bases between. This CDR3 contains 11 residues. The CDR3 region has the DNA TGTGCCACCAGTGGACCAGATACGCAGTATTTT. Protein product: CATSGPDTQYF.

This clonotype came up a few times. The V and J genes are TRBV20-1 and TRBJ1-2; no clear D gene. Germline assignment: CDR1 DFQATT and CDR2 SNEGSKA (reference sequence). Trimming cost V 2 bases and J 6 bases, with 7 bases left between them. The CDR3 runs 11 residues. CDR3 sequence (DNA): TGCAGTGCTAGACAGGTTCATGGCTACACCTTC. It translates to CSARQVHGYTF.

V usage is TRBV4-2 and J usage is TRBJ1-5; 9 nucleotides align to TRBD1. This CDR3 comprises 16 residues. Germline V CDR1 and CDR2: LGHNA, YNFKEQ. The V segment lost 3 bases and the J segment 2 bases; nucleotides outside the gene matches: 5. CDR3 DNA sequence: TGTGCCAGCAGCCAGCCTAGGACAGGGGGCAATCAGCCCCAGCATTTT. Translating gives CASSQPRTGGNQPQHF.

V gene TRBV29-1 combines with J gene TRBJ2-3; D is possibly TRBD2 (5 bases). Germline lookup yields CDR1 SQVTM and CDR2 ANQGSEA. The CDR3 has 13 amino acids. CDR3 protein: CSLAYPSTDTQYF. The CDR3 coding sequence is TGCAGTCTAGCATATCCTAGCACAGATACGCAGTATTTT.

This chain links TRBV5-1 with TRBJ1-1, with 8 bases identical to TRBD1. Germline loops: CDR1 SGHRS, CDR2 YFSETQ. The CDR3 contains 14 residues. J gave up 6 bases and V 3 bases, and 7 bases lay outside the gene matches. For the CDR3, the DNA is TGCGCCAGCAGCTCAGATCCACAGGGGGCTGAAGCTTTCTTT. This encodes CASSSDPQGAEAFF.

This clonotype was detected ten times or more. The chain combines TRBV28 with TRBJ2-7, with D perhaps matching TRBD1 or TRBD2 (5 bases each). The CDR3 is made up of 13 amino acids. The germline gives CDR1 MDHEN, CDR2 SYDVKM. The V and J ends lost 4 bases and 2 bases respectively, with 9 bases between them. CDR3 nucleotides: TGTGCCAGCAGTTCAGGGAGCCCCTACGAGCAGTACTTC. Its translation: CASSSGSPYEQYF.

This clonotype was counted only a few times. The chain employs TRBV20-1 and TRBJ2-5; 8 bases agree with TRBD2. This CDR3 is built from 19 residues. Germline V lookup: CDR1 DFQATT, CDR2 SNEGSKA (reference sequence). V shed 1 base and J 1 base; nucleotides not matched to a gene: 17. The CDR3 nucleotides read TGCAGTGCTAGAGTGGCCCGGAGTAGCGGGGCGGCTTTCCAAGAGACCCAGTACTTC. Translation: CSARVARSSGAAFQETQYF.

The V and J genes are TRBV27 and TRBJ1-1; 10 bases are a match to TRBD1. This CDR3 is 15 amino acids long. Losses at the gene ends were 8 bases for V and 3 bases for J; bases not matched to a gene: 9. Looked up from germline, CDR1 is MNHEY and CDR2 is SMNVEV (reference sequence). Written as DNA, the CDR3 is TGTGCCAGCGCAGCCGGGACAGGGGCGGACACTGAAGCTTTCTTT. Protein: CASAAGTGADTEAFF.

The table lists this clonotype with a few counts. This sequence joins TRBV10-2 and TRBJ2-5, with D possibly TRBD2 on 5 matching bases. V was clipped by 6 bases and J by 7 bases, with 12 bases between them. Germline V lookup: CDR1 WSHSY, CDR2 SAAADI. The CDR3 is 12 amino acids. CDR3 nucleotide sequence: TGCGCCAGCAGCATCGGCGAGGGGACCCAGTACTTC. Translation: CASSIGEGTQYF.

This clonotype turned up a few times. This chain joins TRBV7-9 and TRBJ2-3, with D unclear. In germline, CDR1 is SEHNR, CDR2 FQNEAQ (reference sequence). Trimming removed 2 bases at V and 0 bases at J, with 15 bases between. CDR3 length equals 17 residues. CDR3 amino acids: CASSLRRPIGSTDTQYF. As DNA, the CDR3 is TGTGCCAGCAGCTTAAGACGTCCAATCGGGAGCACAGATACGCAGTATTTT. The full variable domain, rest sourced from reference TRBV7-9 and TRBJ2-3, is DTGVSQNPRHKITKRGQNVTFRCDPISEHNRLYWYRQTLGQGPEFLTYFQNEAQLEKSRLLSDRFSAERPKGSFSTLEIQRTEQGDSAMYLCASSLRRPIGSTDTQYFGPGTRLTVL.